Presented here are 13 T cell receptor beta chains from one specimen sequenced in a study of T cell changes during pregnancy in multiple sclerosis. Clones were read by immunoSEQ multiplex PCR, and TCRdb kept only the in-frame ones, dropping some. The sample yields roughly 88,000 clones, 80% to 95% seen once. The sample here was peripheral blood, taken in the first trimester of pregnancy. The receptor source for this set is a female donor with multiple sclerosis, enrolled in a pregnancy study.

The genes are TRBV11-2 and TRBJ2-4; D possibly corresponds to TRBD1 (5 bases). Germline V CDR1 and CDR2: SGHAT, FQNNGV. The V end lost 6 bases, the J end lost 6 bases, and 6 bases lay between the germline ends. The CDR3 is made up of 11 amino acids. CDR3 coding DNA: TGTGCCAGCAGGCAGGGAAACATTCAGTACTTC. It encodes CASRQGNIQYF.

The CDR3 sequence is CASGRQGPPDGYTF. The CDR3 nucleotides are TGTGCCAGCGGACGACAGGGTCCTCCTGATGGCTACACCTTC. The chain has TRBV27 and TRBJ1-2, with 7 nucleotides matching TRBD1. CDR3 length: 14 amino acids. J was trimmed by 6 bases and V by 8 bases; bases with no gene match: 12. Germline V gene data show CDR1 as MNHEY and CDR2 as SMNVEV (reference sequence).

The J gene is TRBJ2-7, the V gene TRBV19; D remains unclear. CDR1 is LNHDA and CDR2 is SQIVND in the germline V gene (reference sequence). The CDR3 is 14 amino acids. Trimming left V 4 bases short and J 2 bases short, with 12 bases between. CDR3 coding DNA: TGTGCCAGTAGTAGGAGCCAGACGACCTACGAGCAGTACTTC. It specifies CASSRSQTTYEQYF. Full variable domain (missing parts from reference TRBV19 and TRBJ2-7): DGGITQSPKYLFRKEGQNVTLSCEQNLNHDAMYWYRQDPGQGLRLIYYSQIVNDFQKGDIAEGYSVSREKKESFPLTVTSAQKNPTAFYLCASSRSQTTYEQYFGPGTRLTVT.

This clone was counted only a few times. The chain uses TRBV28 and TRBJ1-1; D is possibly TRBD1 (5 bases). In germline, CDR1 is MDHEN, CDR2 SYDVKM. This CDR3 region has 13 residues. Trimming took off 3 bases at V and 5 bases at J, with 10 bases between the two ends. The CDR3 sequence: CASSLWGRTEAFF. The CDR3 region has the DNA TGTGCCAGCAGTTTGTGGGGGAGGACTGAAGCTTTCTTT. The full variable domain, with the rest looked up from reference TRBV28 and TRBJ1-1, is DVKVTQSSRYLVKRTGEKVFLECVQDMDHENMFWYRQDPGLGLRLIYFSYDVKMKEKGDIPEGYSVSREKKERFSLILESASTNQTSMYLCASSLWGRTEAFFGQGTRLTVV.

The J gene is TRBJ2-7, the V gene TRBV9; D may be TRBD2 (6 bases). V was shortened by 0 bases and J by 1 base, with 11 bases between the two germline ends. The germline V gene has CDR1 SGDLS and CDR2 YYNGEE. The CDR3 is 15 amino acids. CDR3: CASSVGSGISYEQYF. For the CDR3, the DNA is TGTGCCAGCAGCGTAGGTAGCGGAATATCCTACGAGCAGTACTTC.

This sequence joins TRBV11-2 and TRBJ1-2, with TRBD1 matching over 7 bases. After removal of 2 bases from V and 5 bases from J, the junction contained 14 bases not matched to a gene. Germline values: CDR1 SGHAT, CDR2 FQNNGV. The CDR3 spans 17 residues. CDR3 sequence (DNA): TGTGCCAGCAGCTTAACCCGCCTAAGGGGGCAATTTTATGGCTACACCTTC. Protein product: CASSLTRLRGQFYGYTF.

The chain uses TRBV7-2 and TRBJ2-1; possibly TRBD1 for D (6 bases). The CDR3 runs 15 residues. Germline CDR1 and CDR2: SGHTA and FQGNSA. V gave up 5 bases and J gave up 0 bases, with 11 bases separating them. The CDR3 DNA reads as TGTGCCAGCAGCATACAGGGTAGCTCCTACAATGAGCAGTTCTTC. Translation gives CASSIQGSSYNEQFF.

The chain links TRBV25-1 to TRBJ1-1, with D unresolved. The germline CDR1 and CDR2 sequences are MGHDK and SYGVNS. Trimming stripped 3 bases from V and 3 bases from J, with 8 bases between. This CDR3 has 13 amino acids. CDR3 in amino acids: CASSDLSYTEAFF. The CDR3 nucleotides read TGTGCCAGCAGTGACCTCTCTTACACTGAAGCTTTCTTT.

The chain couples TRBV19 to TRBJ2-7; perhaps TRBD2 as D (5 bases). The CDR3 contains 13 residues. The V gene's germline CDR1 is LNHDA and CDR2 SQIVND (reference sequence). V shed 3 bases and J shed 3 bases, with 9 bases lying between them. The CDR3 loop reads CASSMGAGYEQYF. Here the CDR3 DNA reads TGTGCCAGTAGTATGGGCGCGGGCTACGAGCAGTACTTC.

V is TRBV7-8 and J is TRBJ2-7; TRBD1 aligns across 10 bases. The CDR3 covers 16 residues. Germline CDR1 reads SGHVS; CDR2 reads FQNEAQ. Germline trimming cut 2 bases from V and 9 bases from J; bases unmatched to any gene: 13. Written as DNA, the CDR3 is TGTGCCAGCAGCTTACCCGCGCGGGACAGGGGCACCGGGCAGTACTTC. Residues: CASSLPARDRGTGQYF.

CDR3 DNA: TGTGCCAGCAGACCTAGGGGACTAGCGGGAGCCTTCACAGATACGCAGTATTTT. Translation: CASRPRGLAGAFTDTQYF. The rearrangement links TRBV27 to TRBJ2-3, with 14 bases matching TRBD2. Trimming took 6 bases from V and 2 from J; bases not matched to a gene: 10. Germline CDR1 is MNHEY and CDR2 is SMNVEV (reference sequence). The CDR3 consists of 18 residues.

The rearrangement joins TRBV19 to TRBJ2-1, with 7 bases fitting TRBD1. Germline assignment: CDR1 LNHDA and CDR2 SQIVND (reference sequence). V lost 8 bases and J lost 9; bases outside the gene matches: 7. The CDR3 covers 12 residues. The CDR3 spells CASRQGIGEQFF. In DNA form, the CDR3 reads TGTGCCAGTCGACAGGGAATAGGTGAGCAGTTCTTC.

This sequence joins TRBV19 and TRBJ2-7; 7 bases match TRBD2. CDR3 length equals 16 residues. Germline CDR1 is LNHDA and CDR2 is SQIVND (reference sequence). With V trimmed by 5 bases and J by 2 bases, 12 bases remained unmatched. The DNA for the CDR3 is TGTGCCAGTAGTCCCAAAGGGAGGGATGGAACCTACGAGCAGTACTTC. It encodes CASSPKGRDGTYEQYF.